These T cell receptor beta chains were read from a single sample in a study of regulatory T cells in long-lasting Graves disease. TCRdb reanalysed the multiplex PCR reads using MiXCR and keeps one entry per CDR3 protein. The sample has around 250,000 distinct CDR3 sequences; about 19% are singletons. The source was peripheral blood mononuclear cells (PBMCs), collected at new diagnosis, from a patient treated with antithyroid drugs. Source of these receptors: a female donor with Graves disease. Both conserved end residues are trimmed from each CDR3.

J,V,CDR3
TRBJ2-7,TRBV27,ASSLSGGYEQY
TRBJ1-1,TRBV29-1,SVRDNTEAF
TRBJ2-3,TRBV5-4,ASSSYRDYTDTQY
TRBJ2-7,TRBV6-1,ASTQGGGRSSYEQY
TRBJ2-1,TRBV12-3/TRBV12-4,ATTRQRAAYNEQF
TRBJ2-1,TRBV2,ASSVQSSYNEQF
TRBJ1-1,TRBV11-2,ASRFTRGPNSGMNTEAF
TRBJ2-1,TRBV5-1,ASSPRDRDPYNEQF
TRBJ2-1,TRBV29-1,SATGVNEQF
TRBJ2-2,TRBV4-3,ASSQSSTGELF
TRBJ2-3,TRBV7-2,ASSYQPVGGTDTQY
TRBJ1-2,TRBV29-1,SVDPRDNPLSNYGYT
TRBJ1-2,TRBV7-2,ASSLIFASYGYT
TRBJ2-7,TRBV7-8,ASSKNWGNEQY
TRBJ2-5,TRBV19,ASSRSGGAFETQY
TRBJ2-3,TRBV20-1,SARVPLLADTQY
TRBJ2-7,TRBV4-2,ASSQARTGSYEQY
TRBJ1-2,TRBV18,ASSPQSDYGYT
TRBJ1-2,TRBV3-1,ASSLRQVYGYT
TRBJ2-5,TRBV20-1,SARTPETQY
TRBJ2-3,TRBV9,ASSEVMETDTQY
TRBJ1-1,TRBV28,ASSPFALQGSMNTEAF
TRBJ1-5,TRBV5-5,ASSLAQSQPQH
TRBJ1-4,TRBV12-3/TRBV12-4,ASSLQGAGEKLF
TRBJ2-1,TRBV28,ASSLRRGTDYYNEQF
TRBJ1-4,TRBV27,ASGYIGGLDEKLF
TRBJ1-1,TRBV7-9,ASSLGGAVTEAF
TRBJ2-3,TRBV20-1,SFRPAGHSPHTQY
TRBJ2-3,TRBV20-1,SAWRRYGGPDTQY
TRBJ2-4,TRBV6-2/TRBV6-3,ASSAFRDRGVRNIQY
TRBJ1-3,TRBV10-2,ASRDRDSGNTIY
TRBJ2-5,TRBV29-1,SVEAGRGREETQY
TRBJ2-1,TRBV27,ASSSYGPQDNEQF
TRBJ1-5,TRBV12-3/TRBV12-4,ASSPGTDQPQH
TRBJ2-7,TRBV20-1,SASRSGRVGSYEQY
TRBJ1-1,TRBV29-1,SVEISQGWSEAF
TRBJ1-3,TRBV28,ASSPPGPLRSGNAIY
TRBJ2-5,TRBV4-1,ASSPRRTSGGPRPLPDQETQY
TRBJ2-3,TRBV20-1,SAREGLAGGIASTDTQY
TRBJ2-7,TRBV4-2,ASSQAGGLYEQY
TRBJ1-5,TRBV2,ASSVGRSSNQPQH
TRBJ2-3,TRBV6-1,ASRDYRDRYTDTQY
TRBJ2-7,TRBV12-3/TRBV12-4,ASRRDGSYEQY
TRBJ2-7,TRBV20-1,SAPSSGTSDEQY
TRBJ1-5,TRBV15,ATSRVFDNQPQH
TRBJ2-5,TRBV19,ASSTLGGGTQY
TRBJ2-1,TRBV7-7,ASSPGLTRGNEQF
TRBJ2-7,TRBV7-8,ASSLGYSGVIFEQY